This paragraph reports one TCR beta chain. As yet, its antigen is unknown. Germline V lookup: CDR1 SGDLS, CDR2 YYNGEE. V trimming: 0 bases; J trimming: 2 bases; junction bases outside the gene matches: 5. The CDR3 sequence is 16 residues long. These data originate in a study of cytomegalovirus exposure and HLA in healthy donors. Overall study findings and caveats: When a later analysis compared HLA-associated TCR beta chains with equally common others, the HLA-associated chains turned out to be more clonally expanded and to have lower generation probabilities. The investigators catalogued 150 to 200 TCR beta chains as cytomegalovirus-associated.

Unrecorded immune exposures were likely, despite nominal health at sampling. This PCR relied on a set of 60 Vbeta primers and 13 Jbeta primers. Method: immunoSEQ multiplex PCR; TCRdb's copy keeps in-frame clones and lacks some. The sample lists 200,000 or so clones, over 75% occurring once. The sample taken for sequencing was PBMCs. The source of this sequence is a girl under three years old in good health and CMV-seronegative. The chain employs TRBV9 and TRBJ2-5; 9 nucleotides line up with TRBD1. CDR3 residues: CASSVGNRGRQETQYF. In nucleotides, the CDR3 is TGTGCCAGCAGCGTAGGGAACAGGGGGCGGCAAGAGACCCAGTACTTC.